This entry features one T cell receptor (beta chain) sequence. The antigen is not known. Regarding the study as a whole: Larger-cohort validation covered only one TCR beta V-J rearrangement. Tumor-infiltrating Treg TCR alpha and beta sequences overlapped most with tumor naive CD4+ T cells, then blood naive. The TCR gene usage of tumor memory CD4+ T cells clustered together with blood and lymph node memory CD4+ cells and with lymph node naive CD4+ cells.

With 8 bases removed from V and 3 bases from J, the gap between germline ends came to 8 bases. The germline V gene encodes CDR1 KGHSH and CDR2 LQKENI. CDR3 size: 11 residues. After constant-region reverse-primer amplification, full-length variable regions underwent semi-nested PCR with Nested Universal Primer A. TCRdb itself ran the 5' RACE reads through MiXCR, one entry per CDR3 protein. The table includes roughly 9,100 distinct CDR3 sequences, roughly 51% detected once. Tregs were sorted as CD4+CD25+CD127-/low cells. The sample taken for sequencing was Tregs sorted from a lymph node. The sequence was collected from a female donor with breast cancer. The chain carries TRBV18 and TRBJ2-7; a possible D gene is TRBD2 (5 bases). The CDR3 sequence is CASRGFYEQYV. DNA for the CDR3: TGTGCCAGCCGGGGATTCTACGAGCAGTACGTC.